These 31 T cell receptor beta chains share one sample of origin, sequenced in a study of T cell responses to AZD1222 COVID-19 vaccine (dated by TCRdb to the early 2020s). The sample's time point label, decoded: baseline before first vaccination. The treatment or condition label, as the study defines it: meningococcal conjugate vaccine given as trial control. Libraries came from the immunoSEQ multiplex PCR assay. The source is immuneACCESS, and TCRdb retained only in-frame sequences with V and J called. Part of the clones is not carried over; for the studies checked, unresolved V genes explain less than half of this, and the remainder is unexplained. This sample has about 150,000 clones in its table, and 75% to 85% of those were observed once. Together, the top ten hold approximately 4% of the sample. The sequencing here drew on peripheral blood, taken on day 0 of MenACWY control vaccination. These receptors originate from an adult in good health.

The rearrangement joins TRBV10-3 to TRBJ2-7; 7 nucleotides align to TRBD1. In germline, CDR1 is ENHRY, CDR2 SYGVKD. J lost 0 bases, V lost 10 bases, and 6 bases had no gene match. The CDR3 has 13 amino acids. The CDR3 reads CASGQESSYEQYV. The CDR3 region has the DNA TGTGCCAGCGGACAGGAGAGCTCCTACGAGCAGTACGTC.

In its sample, this clone was seen a few times. This chain links TRBV2 with TRBJ2-5, with TRBD2 identical over 12 bases. The CDR3 loop spans 17 amino acids. V shed 1 base and J 1 base; nucleotides not matched to a gene: 4. Germline V gene data show CDR1 as SNHLY and CDR2 as FYNNEI. The CDR3 region is CASSEGVLAGGQETQYF. The DNA for the CDR3 is TGTGCCAGCAGTGAAGGAGTACTAGCGGGGGGCCAAGAGACCCAGTACTTC. The entire variable domain, with the rest obtained from reference TRBV2 and TRBJ2-5, is as follows: EPEVTQTPSHQVTQMGQEVILRCVPISNHLYFYWYRQILGQKVEFLVSFYNNEISEKSEIFDDQFSVERPDGSNFTLKIRSTKLEDSAMYFCASSEGVLAGGQETQYFGPGTRLLVL.

The rearrangement joins TRBV3-1 (or the pseudogene TRBV3-2) to TRBJ1-3; possibly TRBD1 for D (5 bases). CDR1 is LGHDT, CDR2 YNNKEL, per germline (reference sequence). The CDR3 totals 16 residues. Trimming took off 1 base at V and 2 bases at J, with 12 bases between the two ends. The CDR3 loop reads CASSQGRRGPGNTIYF. The DNA for the CDR3 is TGTGCCAGCAGCCAAGGACGTCGGGGACCTGGAAACACCATATATTTT.

A single count supports this clone. The V call is TRBV27, the J call TRBJ1-2, with 10 bases that match TRBD1. CDR3 length: 14 amino acids. Trimming removed 5 bases from V and 8 bases from J; junction bases left unmatched: 8. Germline values: CDR1 MNHEY, CDR2 SMNVEV (reference sequence). CDR3 bases: TGTGCCAGCAGTGCCAAGGGACAGGGGAGCGGCTACACCTTC. Its translation: CASSAKGQGSGYTF.

This clone was detected only once. This rearrangement joins TRBV6-5 to TRBJ1-2; D might be TRBD1 (5 bases). Trimming left V 8 bases short and J 2 bases short, with 15 bases between. The CDR3 is 14 amino acids. CDR1 and CDR2 from the germline V gene are MNHEY and SVGAGI. The CDR3 sequence is CASDPGRVNYGYTF. The CDR3 DNA is TGTGCCAGCGACCCGGGACGGGTGAACTATGGCTACACCTTC.

This clone occurred once. This chain joins TRBV5-4 and TRBJ1-3, with D possibly TRBD1 on 6 matching bases. The germline V gene encodes CDR1 SGHNT and CDR2 YYREEE (reference sequence). The CDR3 is made up of 15 amino acids. V gave up 4 bases and J gave up 5 bases, with 16 bases separating them. CDR3 residues: CASSQQGPQRNTIYF. For the CDR3, the DNA is TGTGCCAGCAGCCAACAGGGCCCTCAACGAAACACCATATATTTT.

This clone was counted only a few times. The gene calls are TRBV30 and TRBJ1-1, with 8 nucleotides matching TRBD1. This CDR3 spans 13 amino acids. The germline gives CDR1 GTSNPN, CDR2 SVGIG (reference sequence). V shed 5 bases and J 0 bases; nucleotides not matched to a gene: 2. This CDR3 reads CAWRQGMNTEAFF. DNA for the CDR3: TGTGCCTGGCGACAGGGGATGAACACTGAAGCTTTCTTT.

CDR3 DNA: TGTGCCAGCAGCGTGGGGGGAAACCCCGGGGAGCTGTTTTTT. Protein product: CASSVGGNPGELFF. The V gene is TRBV9, the J gene TRBJ2-2; D may be TRBD2 (6 bases). V was clipped by 2 bases and J by 6 bases, with 11 bases between them. The V gene's germline CDR1 is SGDLS and CDR2 YYNGEE. The CDR3 is 14 amino acids. The whole variable domain, remainder taken from reference TRBV9 and TRBJ2-2, is DSGVTQTPKHLITATGQRVTLRCSPRSGDLSVYWYQQSLDQGLQFLIQYYNGEERAKGNILERFSAQQFPDLHSELNLSSLELGDSALYFCASSVGGNPGELFFGEGSRLTVL.

V and J are TRBV6-5 and TRBJ1-6; D remains unclear. With 5 bases removed from V and 8 bases from J, the gap between germline ends came to 16 bases. The CDR3 totals 15 residues. Germline-derived CDR1 and CDR2 are MNHEY and SVGAGI. CDR3 in amino acids: CASSNEGSIHSPLHF. As DNA, the CDR3 is TGTGCCAGCAGTAACGAAGGGTCGATACATTCACCCCTCCACTTT.

The chain has TRBV19 and TRBJ1-2; perhaps TRBD1 as D (6 bases). CDR3 size: 16 residues. In germline, CDR1 is LNHDA, CDR2 SQIVND (reference sequence). V shed 0 bases and J shed 4 bases, with 15 bases lying between them. Here the CDR3 DNA reads TGTGCCAGTAGTATAGAACATACAGGGACCATCTATGGCTACACCTTC. It yields the protein CASSIEHTGTIYGYTF.

This clone was seen a handful of times. J is TRBJ2-7 and V is TRBV4-1; D might be TRBD2 (6 bases). This CDR3 has 17 amino acids. V was shortened by 1 base and J by 2 bases, with 18 bases between the two germline ends. Looked up from germline, CDR1 is MGHRA and CDR2 is YSYEKL. The CDR3 DNA follows: TGCGCCAGCAGCCAAGTCAATCTGGGGCTAGCGACCTACGAGCAGTACTTC. As protein: CASSQVNLGLATYEQYF.

This chain uses TRBV19 with TRBJ2-1, with 7 bases identical to TRBD1. The CDR3 sequence is 16 residues long. Trimming took 0 bases from V and 0 from J; bases not matched to a gene: 2. Germline values: CDR1 LNHDA, CDR2 SQIVND (reference sequence). The CDR3 protein is CASSIEGQNSYNEQFF. Here the CDR3 DNA reads TGTGCCAGTAGTATAGAGGGACAGAACTCCTACAATGAGCAGTTCTTC.

The chain uses TRBV29-1 and TRBJ2-7; 9 positions match TRBD1. The CDR3 length is 11 residues. V trimming: 8 bases; J trimming: 6 bases; junction bases outside the gene matches: 5. Germline CDR1 reads SQVTM; CDR2 reads ANQGSEA. CDR3 residues: CSIGTGPEQYF. As DNA, the CDR3 is TGCAGCATCGGGACAGGGCCCGAGCAGTACTTC.

The chain recombines TRBV7-9 with TRBJ1-4; possible D gene TRBD1, 5 bases. CDR1 SEHNR and CDR2 FQNEAQ come from the germline V gene (reference sequence). CDR3 length: 15 residues. The germline V and J ends were trimmed by 8 bases and 3 bases, with 16 bases remaining between them. The CDR3 DNA follows: TGTGCCAGCTCAAAAGAGGGCAGGGCTAATGAAAAACTGTTTTTT. Translating it yields CASSKEGRANEKLFF.

The chain recombines TRBV24-1 with TRBJ2-5; D might be TRBD1 or TRBD2, each matching 6 bases. The germline gives CDR1 KGHDR, CDR2 SFDVKD. Deletions cut 3 bases from V and 5 bases from J, with 15 bases between. The CDR3 consists of 15 residues. CDR3 loop: CATSDIGGQKETQYF. Here the CDR3 DNA reads TGTGCCACCAGTGATATTGGGGGGCAGAAGGAGACCCAGTACTTC.

The chain joins TRBV2 to TRBJ1-2, with a possible D match to TRBD1 (6 bases). Germline loops: CDR1 SNHLY, CDR2 FYNNEI. There are 14 residues in the CDR3. The V and J ends lost 1 base and 4 bases respectively, with 10 bases between them. The CDR3 reads CASSEVDRSYGYTF. The DNA of the CDR3 is TGTGCCAGCAGTGAAGTGGACAGAAGCTATGGCTACACCTTC.

This rearrangement joins TRBV7-2 to TRBJ2-7; TRBD2 agrees at 7 bases. The CDR3 length is 17 residues. V trimming: 5 bases; J trimming: 2 bases; junction bases outside the gene matches: 15. CDR1 and CDR2 from the germline V gene are SGHTA and FQGNSA. The CDR3 nucleotides are TGTGCCAGCAGCACCCAACTGGGGCGGGGGTTGCCCTACGAGCAGTACTTC. Translated, it gives CASSTQLGRGLPYEQYF.

The chain is built from TRBV12-5 and TRBJ2-3; no clear D gene. The germline V gene has CDR1 LGHNT and CDR2 FRNRAP. This CDR3 spans 15 amino acids. V was pared by 1 base and J by 6 bases, with 14 bases between. This chain's CDR3 is CASGLGHTDGDTQYF. In DNA form, the CDR3 reads TGTGCTAGTGGTTTGGGACATACAGACGGGGATACGCAGTATTTT.

The genes are TRBV5-1 and TRBJ2-3; TRBD2 is a possible D gene (5 bases). Germline loops: CDR1 SGHRS, CDR2 YFSETQ. V was pared by 4 bases and J by 2 bases, with 11 bases between. The CDR3 is made up of 14 amino acids. CDR3 bases: TGCGCCAGCAGCAGCGGACTGGCCACAGATACGCAGTATTTT. Translating it yields CASSSGLATDTQYF.

V usage is TRBV28 and J usage is TRBJ1-2, with 10 bases fitting TRBD1. The CDR3 extends over 15 amino acids. Germline V gene data show CDR1 as MDHEN and CDR2 as SYDVKM. The V and J ends lost 2 bases and 4 bases, in that order; junction bases with no gene match: 4. The CDR3: CASSLGDRGTYGYTF. CDR3 DNA: TGTGCCAGCAGTTTAGGGGACAGGGGAACCTATGGCTACACCTTC.

This clone was observed a single time. The chain joins TRBV20-1 to TRBJ2-1, with 7 bases lining up with TRBD2. This CDR3 region has 11 residues. The ends lost 3 bases at V and 15 bases at J; junction bases unmatched: 8. Germline CDR1 reads DFQATT; CDR2 reads SNEGSKA (reference sequence). In DNA form, the CDR3 reads TGCAGTGCTAGTTGGGCGGGGGTGGCGTTCTTC. As protein: CSASWAGVAFF.

The chain uses TRBV28 and TRBJ1-5, with D hard to call. The CDR3 loop spans 15 amino acids. Germline V lookup: CDR1 MDHEN, CDR2 SYDVKM. Trimming stripped 5 bases from V and 2 bases from J, with 13 bases between. The CDR3, as DNA: TGTGCCAGCAGTCCGCGTAAGGGAGGCAATCAGCCCCAGCATTTT. Its protein product is CASSPRKGGNQPQHF.

The chain recombines TRBV10-2 with TRBJ1-1; no clear D. V lost 6 bases and J 4 bases, leaving 12 bases between the germline ends. Germline lookup yields CDR1 WSHSY and CDR2 SAAADI. The CDR3 extends over 13 amino acids. The CDR3 DNA follows: TGCGCCAGCAGGGGCCTCGGAATCACTGAAGCTTTCTTT. This sequence encodes CASRGLGITEAFF.

This clone was observed a single time. CDR3 nucleotide sequence: TGTGCCAGCAGCTCTCGGGGGGGGGAAGTTGATGGCTACACCTTC. It codes for CASSSRGGEVDGYTF. V gene TRBV3-1 (or the pseudogene TRBV3-2) combines with J gene TRBJ1-2; the D gene is possibly TRBD1 (5 bases). This CDR3 is built from 15 residues. The germline gives CDR1 LGHDT, CDR2 YNNKEL (reference sequence). V lost 5 bases and J lost 6, with 19 bases in between.

This rearrangement joins TRBV6-1 to TRBJ2-6; D gene unclear. The CDR3 has 14 residues. Germline V gives CDR1 MNHNS, CDR2 SASEGT. Trimming took 1 base from V and 0 from J, leaving 1 base between them. As DNA, the CDR3 is TGTGCCAGCAGTGAAGACTCTGGGGCCAACGTCCTGACTTTC. This gives the protein CASSEDSGANVLTF.

The chain is built from TRBV6-6 and TRBJ1-4, with D possibly being TRBD1 (6 bases). The CDR3 has 14 amino acids. The V end lost 10 bases, the J end lost 4 bases, and 16 bases lay between the germline ends. Germline assignment: CDR1 MNHNY and CDR2 SVGAGI (reference sequence). CDR3 DNA: TGTGCCACCGGTAAACAGGGAGGTAATGAAAAACTGTTTTTT. It yields the protein CATGKQGGNEKLFF.

The chain recombines TRBV14 with TRBJ1-6; D remains unclear. The CDR3 runs to 17 residues. Germline V gene data show CDR1 as SGHDN and CDR2 as FVKESK. V was clipped by 1 base and J by 10 bases, with 20 bases between them. The CDR3 DNA follows: TGTGCCAGCAGCCAAGGCCCTCAAATAACTTCCACCTCACCCCTCCACTTT. Its protein product is CASSQGPQITSTSPLHF.

The chain is built from TRBV11-2 and TRBJ2-1; 10 bases agree with TRBD2. The CDR3 consists of 14 residues. V trimming: 6 bases; J trimming: 5 bases; junction bases outside the gene matches: 4. Germline V lookup: CDR1 SGHAT, CDR2 FQNNGV. Here the CDR3 reads CASRLLAGNNEQFF. The CDR3 DNA follows: TGTGCCAGCAGGTTACTAGCGGGGAACAATGAGCAGTTCTTC.

This clone was observed once. The chain employs TRBV10-3 and TRBJ2-5; TRBD1 is a possible D gene (6 bases). The CDR3 length is 16 residues. V lost 0 bases, J lost 4 bases, and 15 bases lay in between. Germline CDR1 and CDR2: ENHRY and SYGVKD. DNA for the CDR3: TGTGCCATCAGTGAGTCGGCCATCAGGGGAAGAGAGACCCAGTACTTC. Translated, it gives CAISESAIRGRETQYF.

The rearrangement links TRBV6-5 to TRBJ1-1, with TRBD1 matching 8 bases. V lost 8 bases to trimming and J lost 1 base; unmatched junction nucleotides: 6. In germline, CDR1 is MNHEY, CDR2 SVGAGI. The CDR3 runs 14 residues. The CDR3 region has the DNA TGTGCCAGCCGCAGACAGGGGCCGAACACTGAAGCTTTCTTT. It translates to CASRRQGPNTEAFF.

The chain has TRBV9 and TRBJ2-2, with a weak D call TRBD2 (6 bases). With 4 bases removed from V and 3 bases from J, the gap between germline ends came to 16 bases. The germline CDR1 and CDR2 sequences are SGDLS and YYNGEE. This CDR3 contains 16 residues. The CDR3 nucleotides are TGTGCCAGCAGCCAGGCCCCGGGGGTACACACCGGGGAGCTGTTTTTT. Residues: CASSQAPGVHTGELFF.